The clone carrying this T cell receptor beta chain was counted many times. Its antigen is currently unknown. Beta-chain TCR CDR3 regions were amplified from RNA transcripts. First-round RT-PCR with HTBI primers preceded a second-round multiplex PCR. TCRdb itself ran the multiplex PCR reads through MiXCR, one entry per CDR3 protein. The sample lists roughly 700,000 distinct CDR3 sequences; about 44% were seen once. The study enrolled ophthalmopathy donors with moderate-to-severe activity, CAS ≥3, NOSPECS ≥4 and duration under 3 months. The evidence that diagnosis relied on was clinical symptoms, serum thyroxine, TRAb, thyroid ultrasound and orbital computed tomography. The sample belongs to a study of Graves' ophthalmopathy and Graves' hyperthyroidism. Overall study results and limits: Ophthalmopathy could be told apart from stable hyperthyroidism by a 13-signature model (just under 90% sensitivity, approximately 81% specificity).

The V end was cut by 5 bases, the J end by 4 bases, with 14 bases between. The germline gives CDR1 SEHNR, CDR2 FQNEAQ (reference sequence). The CDR3 loop spans 14 amino acids. The TCR was taken from an adult man with Graves' ophthalmopathy. The gene calls are TRBV7-9 and TRBJ2-5; either TRBD1 or TRBD2 may fit D (5 bases each). The sequenced material came from peripheral blood. Here the CDR3 reads CASSPWDGTETQYF. The CDR3 nucleotides read TGTGCCAGCAGCCCGTGGGACGGCACAGAGACCCAGTACTTC. The full variable domain, in which reference TRBV7-9 and TRBJ2-5 provide the parts outside the CDR3, is DTGVSQNPRHKITKRGQNVTFRCDPISEHNRLYWYRQTLGQGPEFLTYFQNEAQLEKSRLLSDRFSAERPKGSFSTLEIQRTEQGDSAMYLCASSPWDGTETQYFGPGTRLLVL.